A single sample gave rise to the 21 T cell receptor beta chains below, sequenced in a study of T-cell memory formation after mild COVID-19. TCRdb processed the 5' RACE reads anew with MiXCR; each CDR3 protein has one entry. Among about 360,000 distinct CDR3 sequences listed, approximately 13% were seen once. The sequencing input was PBMCs or a T cell subset sorted from them (not recorded which). These receptor sequences come from a man aged 18 to 29 who had mild COVID-19 (a few samples of this study predate the infection). Cell type and time point are not known.

The table lists this clonotype with a few counts. The chain joins TRBV9 to TRBJ2-5, with D maybe TRBD1 (5 bases). Germline CDR1 reads SGDLS; CDR2 reads YYNGEE. V was trimmed by 3 bases and J by 2 bases, leaving 14 bases between them. CDR3 size: 15 residues. CDR3 sequence reads: CASSAGPSKQETQYF. Here the CDR3 DNA reads TGTGCCAGCAGCGCAGGGCCCAGTAAGCAAGAGACCCAGTACTTC. The full variable domain, with the rest looked up from reference TRBV9 and TRBJ2-5, is DSGVTQTPKHLITATGQRVTLRCSPRSGDLSVYWYQQSLDQGLQFLIQYYNGEERAKGNILERFSAQQFPDLHSELNLSSLELGDSALYFCASSAGPSKQETQYFGPGTRLLVL.

This clonotype turned up a few times. The J gene is TRBJ2-1, the V gene TRBV10-3; D is possibly TRBD1 or TRBD2 (5 bases each). Per the germline V gene, CDR1 is ENHRY and CDR2 is SYGVKD. This CDR3 has 15 amino acids. Trimming took off 2 bases at V and 0 bases at J, with 8 bases between the two ends. The CDR3 nucleotides are TGTGCCATCAGTGAGCCCGGGACCTCCTACAATGAGCAGTTCTTC. Translation: CAISEPGTSYNEQFF.

The chain joins TRBV14 to TRBJ2-7; TRBD2 matches 7 bases. The germline V gene has CDR1 SGHDN and CDR2 FVKESK. Trimming cost V 5 bases and J 4 bases; bases outside gene matches: 8. The CDR3 extends over 14 amino acids. The CDR3 DNA sequence: TGTGCCAGCAGCAGACAGACGGGGGGTTACGAGCAGTACTTC. Translated: CASSRQTGGYEQYF.

In DNA, the CDR3 is TGTGCCAGCAGCTCGGGACAGGGCGGCGAGACCCAGTACTTC. This translates into CASSSGQGGETQYF. This rearrangement joins TRBV7-9 to TRBJ2-5, with TRBD1 matching over 9 bases. Per the germline V gene, CDR1 is SEHNR and CDR2 is FQNEAQ (reference sequence). The CDR3 spans 14 residues. The junction had 5 bases not matched to a gene; V was cut back by 4 bases and J by 5 bases.

This clonotype was found a few times. The chain joins TRBV11-2 to TRBJ2-3; D ambiguous. Germline CDR1 reads SGHAT; CDR2 reads FQNNGV. CDR3 length: 13 residues. The ends were cut back, 1 base at V and 6 bases at J, with 8 bases in the middle. CDR3 nucleotide sequence: TGTGCCAGCAGCTTAGCACGGGTTGATACGCAGTATTTT. Residues: CASSLARVDTQYF.

The chain couples TRBV7-9 to TRBJ2-1; D might be TRBD1 or TRBD2, each matching 5 bases. Trimming pared 7 bases from V and 6 bases from J, leaving 16 bases between. Germline CDR1 is SEHNR and CDR2 is FQNEAQ (reference sequence). This CDR3 is 14 amino acids long. For the CDR3, the DNA is TGTGCCAGCAACGTTGGGGGTCTCGCCAATGAGCAGTTCTTC. This sequence encodes CASNVGGLANEQFF.

This clonotype showed up just a few times. This sequence joins TRBV5-1 and TRBJ1-4, with D uncertain. There are 13 residues in the CDR3. Looked up from germline, CDR1 is SGHRS and CDR2 is YFSETQ. Trimming cost V 7 bases and J 4 bases, with 11 bases left between them. This CDR3 reads CASSREINEKLFF. DNA of the CDR3: TGCGCCAGCTCCCGGGAGATTAATGAAAAACTGTTTTTT.

This chain uses TRBV11-2 with TRBJ2-5, with TRBD2 matching 7 bases. There are 14 residues in the CDR3. The ends lost 5 bases at V and 5 bases at J; junction bases unmatched: 8. CDR1 is SGHAT, CDR2 FQNNGV, per germline. CDR3 sequence: CASSHGGLGETQYF. The CDR3 bases are TGTGCCAGCAGCCACGGTGGACTAGGGGAGACCCAGTACTTC. Variable domain in full (rest from reference TRBV11-2 and TRBJ2-5): EAGVAQSPRYKIIEKRQSVAFWCNPISGHATLYWYQQILGQGPKLLIQFQNNGVVDDSQLPKDRFSAERLKGVDSTLKIQPAKLEDSAVYLCASSHGGLGETQYFGPGTRLLVL.

This clonotype was observed a handful of times. This chain links TRBV10-3 with TRBJ1-6, with TRBD1 identical over 8 bases. V was clipped by 0 bases and J by 7 bases; unmatched bases: 5. Germline loops: CDR1 ENHRY, CDR2 SYGVKD. The CDR3 covers 16 residues. This CDR3 is CAISESRDRLNSPLHF. The CDR3 nucleotides read TGTGCCATCAGTGAGTCGAGGGACAGGCTGAATTCACCCCTCCACTTT.

This clonotype was seen more than once but under ten times. The chain couples TRBV29-1 to TRBJ1-2; D remains unclear. CDR3 length: 12 residues. Germline V gene lookup returns CDR1 SQVTM and CDR2 ANQGSEA. V lost 4 bases to trimming and J lost 4 bases, with 10 bases between them. CDR3 protein: CSVGGHSYGYTF. The CDR3 coding sequence is TGCAGCGTTGGCGGTCACAGCTATGGCTACACCTTC.

This clonotype was recorded a few times. The V and J genes are TRBV10-3 and TRBJ2-7, with 8 bases lining up with TRBD2. J lost 0 bases, V lost 9 bases, and 7 bases had no gene match. This CDR3 is built from 14 residues. CDR1 and CDR2 from the germline V gene are ENHRY and SYGVKD. The CDR3 DNA reads TGTGCCATAAATAGCGGGGCACTCTCCTACGAGCAGTACTTC. Amino acids: CAINSGALSYEQYF.

The genes are TRBV7-9 and TRBJ2-1; the match to TRBD2 covers 10 bases. Trimming took 5 bases from V and 12 from J; bases not matched to a gene: 13. From germline, CDR1 is SEHNR and CDR2 FQNEAQ (reference sequence). The CDR3 is made up of 15 amino acids. The CDR3 loop is CASSHSGTSVLGQFF. The CDR3 DNA sequence: TGTGCCAGCAGCCACTCCGGGACTAGCGTCCTGGGGCAGTTCTTC.

The chain joins TRBV18 to TRBJ2-7; TRBD1 aligns across 7 bases. Germline assignment: CDR1 KGHSH and CDR2 LQKENI. CDR3 length: 14 residues. V was clipped by 0 bases and J by 3 bases; unmatched bases: 2. The CDR3 loop reads CASSPPGDSYEQYF. The CDR3 bases are TGTGCCAGCTCACCACCGGGGGACAGCTACGAGCAGTACTTC.

The table lists this clonotype with many counts. The chain joins TRBV4-1 to TRBJ2-5, with 9 bases fitting TRBD2. The V and J ends lost 3 bases and 5 bases, in that order; junction bases with no gene match: 13. The CDR3 extends over 17 amino acids. The germline V gene has CDR1 MGHRA and CDR2 YSYEKL. CDR3 residues: CASSQTGTSFSGETQYF. CDR3 DNA: TGCGCCAGCAGCCAGACCGGGACTAGCTTCTCTGGGGAGACCCAGTACTTC.

The chain joins TRBV20-1 to TRBJ2-1, with 8 bases fitting TRBD2. V was clipped by 0 bases and J by 5 bases; unmatched bases: 9. The CDR3 is 16 residues long. The V gene's germline CDR1 is DFQATT and CDR2 SNEGSKA (reference sequence). CDR3 region: CSARDLQGGGNNEQFF. For the CDR3, the DNA is TGCAGTGCTAGAGATTTGCAGGGCGGGGGGAACAATGAGCAGTTCTTC.

This clonotype appeared many times. The genes are TRBV7-2 and TRBJ1-4, with 7 bases fitting TRBD1. CDR3 length: 15 residues. Germline V gene sequence: CDR1 SGHTA, CDR2 FQGNSA. Unmatched junction bases numbered 6, after V lost 0 bases and J lost 8 bases. As DNA, the CDR3 is TGTGCCAGCAGCTTAGCGGGCCAGGGGGTAGAAAAACTGTTTTTT. Translating gives CASSLAGQGVEKLFF.

This clonotype was seen more than once but under ten times. The chain is built from TRBV6-2 or TRBV6-3 and TRBJ2-2; tentatively, D is TRBD2 (5 bases). CDR1 and CDR2 from the germline V gene are MNHEY and SVGEGT. Trimming left V 6 bases short and J 4 bases short, with 15 bases between. The CDR3 runs 15 residues. CDR3 sequence: CASRRLLSGTGELFF. The CDR3, as DNA: TGTGCCAGCAGAAGACTCCTGAGCGGCACCGGGGAGCTGTTTTTT.

The rearrangement uses TRBV5-5 and TRBJ2-5, with D maybe TRBD2 (5 bases). CDR1 and CDR2 from the germline V gene are SGHKS and YYEKEE (reference sequence). This CDR3 region has 14 residues. Deletions cut 2 bases from V and 5 bases from J, with 13 bases between. CDR3 protein: CASSLSGNEETQYF. CDR3 sequence (DNA): TGTGCCAGCAGCTTATCGGGGAACGAGGAGACCCAGTACTTC.

This clonotype came up a few times. The chain employs TRBV5-1 and TRBJ1-3; D is perhaps TRBD1 (5 bases). This CDR3 comprises 16 residues. V gave up 3 bases and J gave up 0 bases, with 13 bases separating them. The V gene's germline CDR1 is SGHRS and CDR2 YFSETQ. CDR3 bases: TGCGCCAGCAGCTGGGGGGACCGCGCCTCTGGAAACACCATATATTTT. Protein product: CASSWGDRASGNTIYF.

This rearrangement joins TRBV20-1 to TRBJ2-4; the match to TRBD2 covers 8 bases. This CDR3 region has 15 residues. The germline V gene has CDR1 DFQATT and CDR2 SNEGSKA (reference sequence). V shed 1 base and J 0 bases; nucleotides not matched to a gene: 2. CDR3 amino acids: CSARVSGIAKNIQYF. The CDR3 coding sequence is TGCAGTGCTAGAGTTAGCGGGATAGCCAAAAACATTCAGTACTTC.

The chain combines TRBV6-2 or TRBV6-3 with TRBJ2-6; D gene unclear. V lost 6 bases and J 2 bases, leaving 5 bases between the germline ends. The CDR3 extends over 13 amino acids. Germline V gives CDR1 MNHEY, CDR2 SVGEGT. CDR3 DNA: TGTGCCAGCAGGGGGACTGGGGCCAACGTCCTGACTTTC. Protein sequence: CASRGTGANVLTF.